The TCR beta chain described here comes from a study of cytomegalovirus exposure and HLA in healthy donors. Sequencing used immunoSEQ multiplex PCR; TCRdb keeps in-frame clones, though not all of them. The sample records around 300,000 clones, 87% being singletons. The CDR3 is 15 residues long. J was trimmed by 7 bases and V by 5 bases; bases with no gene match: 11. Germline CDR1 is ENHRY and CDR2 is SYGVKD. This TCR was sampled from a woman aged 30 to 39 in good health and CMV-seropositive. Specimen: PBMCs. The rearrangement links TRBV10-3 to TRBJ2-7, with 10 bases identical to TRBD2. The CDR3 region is CAISLTSGTPEEQYF. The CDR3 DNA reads TGTGCCATCAGTTTAACTAGCGGGACCCCCGAGGAGCAGTACTTC.